In its sample, the clone carrying this TCR beta chain was seen a few times. Its antigen is unidentified. This sample stems from a study of cytomegalovirus exposure and HLA in healthy donors. Across the study: An earlier analysis identified under 130 million unique TCR beta sequences in approximately 190 million T cells. Study observations and caveats: With later analysis, a missense DCLRE1C variant became linked to TCR beta V- and J-gene trimming. A previous analysis found most TCR beta V segments productive roughly 87% or roughly 30% of the time. In vitro work confirmed that a few CMV-associated chains recognize CMV antigens.

PCR involved 60 Vbeta and 13 Jbeta primers. The protocol was immunoSEQ multiplex PCR, while the TCRdb copy is restricted to in-frame clones and leaves out a portion. The profile covers roughly 190,000 clones, with roughly 74% appearing a single time and roughly an eighth taken by the ten largest. The V gene end was trimmed by 3 bases and the J gene end by 4 bases; junction bases not matched to a gene: 8. The CDR3 sequence is 16 residues long. Germline CDR1 SGHNT, CDR2 YYREEE (reference sequence). This rearrangement joins TRBV5-4 to TRBJ2-2; 8 positions agree with TRBD2. The receptor's source is a woman in her thirties in good health and CMV-seropositive. The sequenced material came from PBMCs. CDR3 loop: CASSSVLAGFTGELFF. The CDR3 DNA reads TGTGCCAGCAGCTCGGTATTAGCGGGGTTCACCGGGGAGCTGTTTTTT.